These T cell receptor beta chains were read from a single sample in a study of OX40 agonist ivuxolimab in advanced cancers. The repertoire was sequenced with immunoSEQ multiplex PCR; TCRdb's copy has only in-frame clones and lacks some. The data show 34,000 or so clones, with under 90% seen just once and under 1.5% held by the top ten. The specimen comprised CD4+ or CD8+ T cells sorted from blood, sampled in a trial of the OX40 agonist ivuxolimab. The source is an adult with an advanced solid tumor such as melanoma, head and neck, liver or kidney cancer. The CDR3 runs from the conserved cysteine through the conserved F or W. A D gene is named only where the DNA matches it firmly. Only part of the rows carry a size: once, few, many, or a class if the clone is expanded.

abundance	j_gene	len	d_gene	v_gene	CDR3nt	CDR3aa
NA	TRBJ2-3	15	TRBD1	TRBV7-6	TGTGCCAGCAGCGGTGGGACAGGGGGCGTGGATACGCAGTATTTT	CASSGGTGGVDTQYF
NA	TRBJ2-2	18	TRBD1	TRBV5-6	TGTGCCAGCAGGCCGGTGGGACAGGGGGCCGATAGGACCGGGGAGCTGTTTTTT	CASRPVGQGADRTGELFF
NA	TRBJ2-5	13	NA	TRBV9	TGTGCCAGCAGCGTATCCTACCAAGAGACCCAGTACTTC	CASSVSYQETQYF
NA	TRBJ2-7	14	TRBD1	TRBV13	TGTGCCAGCAGCTCGGGACAGGGAGACTACGAGCAGTACTTC	CASSSGQGDYEQYF
NA	TRBJ1-2	15	TRBD1	TRBV18	TGTGCCAGCTCACCGCGGACAGGGTCAAACTATGGCTACACCTTC	CASSPRTGSNYGYTF
NA	TRBJ2-7	15	NA	TRBV7-2	TGTGCCAGCAGCTACTCGGGACCCAGCTCCTACGAGCAGTACTTC	CASSYSGPSSYEQYF
NA	TRBJ2-5	12	NA	TRBV6-1	TGTGCCAGCAGTGTGGGGAAAGAGACCCAGTACTTC	CASSVGKETQYF
few	TRBJ1-1	13	NA	TRBV7-2	TGTGCCAGCAGCGTAACAGGGAACACTGAAGCTTTCTTT	CASSVTGNTEAFF
NA	TRBJ2-2	16	NA	TRBV27	TGTGCCAGCAGTTTCTTCGGCCCGGCGAACACCGGGGAGCTGTTTTTT	CASSFFGPANTGELFF
NA	TRBJ2-1	15	TRBD2	TRBV5-1	TGCGCCAGCAGCAATAGCGGGGACCTCTACAATGAGCAGTTCTTC	CASSNSGDLYNEQFF
NA	TRBJ1-2	11	NA	TRBV11-2	TGTGCCAGCAGCTTAGAAATGGCTTTTGTCTTC	CASSLEMAFVF
medium-sized	TRBJ2-3	14	NA	TRBV7-2	TGTGCCAGCAGCTTAGCACGGCACACAGATACGCAGTATTTT	CASSLARHTDTQYF
NA	TRBJ2-5	13	NA	TRBV5-4	TGTGCCAGCAGCTGGGGGCAGGGGGAGACCCAGTACTTC	CASSWGQGETQYF
NA	TRBJ1-2	15	TRBD1	TRBV7-9	TGTGCCAGCAGCCCCACCCTGACAGGGGACTATGGCTACACCTTC	CASSPTLTGDYGYTF
NA	TRBJ1-2	14	TRBD1	TRBV5-1	TGCGCCAGCAGCAGTAGACAGGGGGCAGAAGGCTACACCTTC	CASSSRQGAEGYTF
NA	TRBJ1-2	14	NA	TRBV5-1	TGCGCCAGCAGCTTAATAGAACCTAACTATGGCTACACCTTC	CASSLIEPNYGYTF
NA	TRBJ1-1	15	TRBD1	TRBV30	TGTGCCTGGAGTCCCGTCGACAGGGGAGTCACTGAAGCTTTCTTT	CAWSPVDRGVTEAFF
NA	TRBJ1-5	15	NA	TRBV11-3	TGTGCCAGCAGCCGAGCCGGTAAAGGAAATCAGCCCCAGCATTTT	CASSRAGKGNQPQHF
NA	TRBJ1-1	14	NA	TRBV7-2	TGTGCCAGCAGTTCCAGGGCGGGGAACACTGAAGCTTTCTTT	CASSSRAGNTEAFF
NA	TRBJ1-5	13	NA	TRBV6-6	TGTGCCAGCAGTTACGGTAGCAATCAGCCCCAGCATTTT	CASSYGSNQPQHF
NA	TRBJ1-3	14	NA	TRBV5-1	TGCGCCAGCAGCGATCCGGGATCCGGGAACACCATATATTTT	CASSDPGSGNTIYF
NA	TRBJ1-2	13	NA	TRBV7-2	TGTGCCAGCAGCTCCAGGGGCCACAGAGGCTACACCTTC	CASSSRGHRGYTF
once	TRBJ1-1	13	TRBD1	TRBV7-2	TGTGCCAGCAGCCGGACAGGGGGCACTGAAGCTTTCTTT	CASSRTGGTEAFF
NA	TRBJ1-5	16	NA	TRBV27	TGTGCCAGCGGACGCGGCGGCTGGGGGAGCAATCAGCCCCAGCATTTT	CASGRGGWGSNQPQHF
NA	TRBJ2-7	14	NA	TRBV5-4	TGTGCCAGCAGCTTGGGCCAGGGATCCTACGAGCAGTACTTC	CASSLGQGSYEQYF
NA	TRBJ2-2	14	TRBD1	TRBV6-6	TGTGCCAGCACTCGAACAGGGGAAGCCGGGGAGCTGTTTTTT	CASTRTGEAGELFF
NA	TRBJ2-7	15	TRBD1	TRBV5-5	TGTGCCAGCAGCTTGGGTAGGGACAGGGGTTACGAGCAGTACTTC	CASSLGRDRGYEQYF
NA	TRBJ1-3	15	NA	TRBV7-6	TGTGCCAGCAGCTTAGATCCTGGGTTGGGAAACACCATATATTTT	CASSLDPGLGNTIYF
NA	TRBJ2-1	11	NA	TRBV7-2	TGTGCCAGCAGCACCTACAATGAGCAGTTCTTC	CASSTYNEQFF
NA	TRBJ1-2	12	NA	TRBV30	TGTGCCGGTGACAGGCGGCGGTATGGCTACACCTTC	CAGDRRRYGYTF
NA	TRBJ2-5	12	NA	TRBV7-9	TGTGCCAGCAGCCTAAACCAAGAGACCCAGTACTTC	CASSLNQETQYF
NA	TRBJ2-4	16	TRBD1	TRBV28	TGTGCCAGCAGTGCCCCAGGACAGGGGGCCAAAAACATTCAGTACTTC	CASSAPGQGAKNIQYF
NA	TRBJ2-2	16	TRBD1	TRBV5-4	TGTGCCAGCAGCTTAGGGGGGACAGGGAACACCGGGGAGCTGTTTTTT	CASSLGGTGNTGELFF
NA	TRBJ2-1	11	NA	TRBV20-1	TGCAGTGCTAGTATTTTGGCAGGGCAGTTCTTC	CSASILAGQFF
once	TRBJ1-1	13	NA	TRBV2	TGTGCCAGCAGTGATTACGGGGGCACTGAAGCTTTCTTT	CASSDYGGTEAFF
once	TRBJ2-7	14	TRBD1	TRBV5-5	TGTGCCAGCAGCTTGACAGGGGGTAGGTACGAGCAGTACTTC	CASSLTGGRYEQYF
NA	TRBJ1-4	16	NA	TRBV2	TGTGCCAGCAGTGCTGGGTTGGGGACACAAGTGGAAAAACTGTTTTTT	CASSAGLGTQVEKLFF
NA	TRBJ1-2	13	TRBD1	TRBV5-6	TGTGCCAGCAGCCCGGACAGGGCGGACGGCTACACCTTC	CASSPDRADGYTF
few	TRBJ2-3	14	NA	TRBV7-6	TGTGCCAGCAGCTTAGGGCTATACACAGATACGCAGTATTTT	CASSLGLYTDTQYF
NA	TRBJ2-3	14	TRBD2	TRBV6-5	TGTGCCAGCAGTCTAGCGGGGGGCACAGATACGCAGTATTTT	CASSLAGGTDTQYF
medium-sized	TRBJ2-7	11	NA	TRBV21-1	TGTGCCAGCAGCATTCACTACGAGCAGTACTTC	CASSIHYEQYF
NA	TRBJ1-5	14	TRBD1	TRBV6-1	TGTGCCAGCACCGGGACAGGGAAGGGTCAGCCCCAGCATTTT	CASTGTGKGQPQHF
once	TRBJ1-3	16	NA	TRBV9	TGTGCCAGCAGCGTAGATATGGGGTACTCTGGAAACACCATATATTTT	CASSVDMGYSGNTIYF
NA	TRBJ1-1	14	NA	TRBV5-1	TGCGCCAGCAGCTTGGTGGCAACAAACACTGAAGCTTTCTTT	CASSLVATNTEAFF
NA	TRBJ2-1	16	NA	TRBV5-4	TGTGCCAGCAGCTTGGGGGTAGCTCTCTCCTACAATGAGCAGTTCTTC	CASSLGVALSYNEQFF
once	TRBJ1-5	16	NA	TRBV7-8	TGTGCCAGCAGCTCTTCCGGGACAACGAGCAATCAGCCCCAGCATTTT	CASSSSGTTSNQPQHF
NA	TRBJ2-5	15	NA	TRBV5-4	TGTGCCAGCAGCTCGAAACAGGGACACCAAGAGACCCAGTACTTC	CASSSKQGHQETQYF
NA	TRBJ2-3	16	NA	TRBV18	TGTGCCAGCTCACCACCGGCATCCCCTAGCACAGATACGCAGTATTTT	CASSPPASPSTDTQYF
NA	TRBJ1-1	15	TRBD1	TRBV7-8	TGTGCCAGCAGGAAGGAACAGGGGCGCTTCACTGAAGCTTTCTTT	CASRKEQGRFTEAFF
NA	TRBJ1-2	15	NA	TRBV4-3	TGCGCCAGCAGCCAAGAGGTCGGCAGAACTTTCACCTCTACCTTC	CASSQEVGRTFTSTF